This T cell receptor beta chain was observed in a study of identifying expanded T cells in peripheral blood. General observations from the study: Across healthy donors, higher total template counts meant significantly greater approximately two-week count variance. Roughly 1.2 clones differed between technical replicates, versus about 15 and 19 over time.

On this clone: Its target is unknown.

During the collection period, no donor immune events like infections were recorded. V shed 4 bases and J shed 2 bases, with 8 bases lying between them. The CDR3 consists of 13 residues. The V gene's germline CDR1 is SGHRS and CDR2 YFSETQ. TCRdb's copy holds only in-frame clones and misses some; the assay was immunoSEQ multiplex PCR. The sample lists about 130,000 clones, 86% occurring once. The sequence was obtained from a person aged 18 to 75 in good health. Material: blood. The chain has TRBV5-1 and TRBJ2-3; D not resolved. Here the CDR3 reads CASSPSDTDTQYF. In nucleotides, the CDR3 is TGCGCCAGCAGCCCGAGTGACACAGATACGCAGTATTTT.